The 9 T cell receptor beta chains given below trace back to one sample, sequenced in a study of T cell changes during pregnancy in multiple sclerosis (dated by TCRdb to about 2019). Libraries were built with the immunoSEQ multiplex PCR assay. This immuneACCESS table, as held by TCRdb, lists in-frame sequences with V and J called but not all clones. Of the missing ones, under half trace to an unresolved V gene in checked studies; the others have no known cause. The sample contains about 33,000 clones, about nine tenths of them found a single time. The biggest ten clones account for around 2.8% of the sample. The material was CD4+ T cells from peripheral blood mononuclear cells, obtained in the third trimester of pregnancy. All receptors derive from a female donor in good health, enrolled as a control in a pregnancy study.

The chain carries TRBV10-3 and TRBJ2-3, with 8 positions matching TRBD2. The ends lost 8 bases at V and 0 bases at J; junction bases unmatched: 7. From germline, CDR1 is ENHRY and CDR2 SYGVKD. This CDR3 is 15 amino acids long. The CDR3: CAISGGQVSTDTQYF. For the CDR3, the DNA is TGTGCCATCTCGGGGGGGCAGGTTAGCACAGATACGCAGTATTTT.

V is TRBV28 and J is TRBJ2-3; TRBD2 matches at 9 bases. This CDR3 has 17 amino acids. Trimming removed 5 bases from V and 1 base from J; junction bases left unmatched: 10. The germline V gene encodes CDR1 MDHEN and CDR2 SYDVKM. The CDR3 loop reads CASSPLLAGVRTDTQYF. The CDR3 DNA reads as TGTGCCAGCAGTCCCCTCTTAGCGGGGGTTCGCACAGATACGCAGTATTTT.

The chain carries TRBV19 and TRBJ1-5, with 7 bases matching TRBD1. J was trimmed by 2 bases and V by 4 bases; bases with no gene match: 5. This CDR3 comprises 15 residues. CDR1 is LNHDA, CDR2 SQIVND, per germline (reference sequence). For the CDR3, the DNA is TGTGCCAGTAGTAACAGGGGCGAGGGCAATCAGCCCCAGCATTTT. Its translation is CASSNRGEGNQPQHF.

This clone was recorded only once. The J gene is TRBJ2-7, the V gene TRBV29-1; maybe TRBD2 (10 bases). The V gene lost 8 bases and the J gene lost 5 bases, with 25 bases spanning the gap. Germline V gene lookup returns CDR1 SQVTM and CDR2 ANQGSEA. This CDR3 contains 15 residues. The CDR3 spells CSPEIAGGQGNEQYF. The CDR3 DNA reads as TGCAGCCCTGAAATAGCGGGGGGACAGGGCAACGAGCAGTACTTC.

V usage is TRBV28 and J usage is TRBJ1-2, with 8 bases matching TRBD1. V shed 1 base and J 0 bases; nucleotides not matched to a gene: 1. The CDR3 totals 15 residues. CDR1 is MDHEN, CDR2 SYDVKM, per germline. DNA of the CDR3: TGTGCCAGCAGTTTATCGGACAGGGCTAACTATGGCTACACCTTC. Translation: CASSLSDRANYGYTF.

This clone was picked up one time. The genes are TRBV10-3 and TRBJ1-1; 9 positions match TRBD1. The CDR3 sequence is 15 residues long. Germline CDR1 reads ENHRY; CDR2 reads SYGVKD. J was trimmed by 1 base and V by 4 bases; bases with no gene match: 4. In DNA, the CDR3 is TGTGCCATCAGTGGGGACAGGGCAGCGAACACTGAAGCTTTCTTT. This gives the protein CAISGDRAANTEAFF.

This clone appeared a single time. The rearrangement uses TRBV7-2 and TRBJ2-1; possible D gene TRBD1, 5 bases. The germline CDR1 and CDR2 sequences are SGHTA and FQGNSA. This CDR3 has 12 residues. Trimming took 5 bases from V and 13 from J, leaving 15 bases between them. CDR3: CASSRPTGPQFF. The CDR3 DNA follows: TGTGCCAGCAGCCGACCCACAGGACCCCAGTTCTTC.

The chain combines TRBV10-3 with TRBJ1-4; TRBD1 aligns across 9 bases. Germline V gives CDR1 ENHRY, CDR2 SYGVKD. V trimming: 10 bases; J trimming: 3 bases; junction bases outside the gene matches: 6. The CDR3 runs 14 residues. CDR3 in amino acids: CATGTGTANEKLFF. The CDR3 nucleotides read TGTGCCACTGGGACAGGGACGGCTAATGAAAAACTGTTTTTT.

The chain uses TRBV9 and TRBJ1-2, with TRBD1 matching 7 bases. CDR3 length: 13 amino acids. Germline CDR1 is SGDLS and CDR2 is YYNGEE. V lost 0 bases and J lost 6; bases outside the gene matches: 2. The CDR3, as DNA: TGTGCCAGCAGCGTAGACAGGGGAGATGGCTACACCTTC. Its translation is CASSVDRGDGYTF.